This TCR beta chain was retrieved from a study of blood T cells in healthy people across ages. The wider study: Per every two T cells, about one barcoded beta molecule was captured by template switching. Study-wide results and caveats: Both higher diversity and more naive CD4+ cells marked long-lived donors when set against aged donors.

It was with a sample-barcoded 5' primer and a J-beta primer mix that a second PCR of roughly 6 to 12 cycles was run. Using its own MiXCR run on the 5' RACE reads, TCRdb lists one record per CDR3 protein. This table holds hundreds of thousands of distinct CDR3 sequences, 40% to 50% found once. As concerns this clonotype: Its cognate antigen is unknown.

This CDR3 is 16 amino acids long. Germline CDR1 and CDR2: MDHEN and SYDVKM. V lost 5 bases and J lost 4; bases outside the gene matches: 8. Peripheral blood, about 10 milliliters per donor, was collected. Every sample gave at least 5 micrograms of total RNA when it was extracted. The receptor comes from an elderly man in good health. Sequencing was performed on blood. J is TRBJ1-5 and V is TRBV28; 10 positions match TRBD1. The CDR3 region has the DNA TGTGCCAGCAGTGCCCCCCCGGGACAGGGGAATCAGCCCCAGCATTTT. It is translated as CASSAPPGQGNQPQHF.